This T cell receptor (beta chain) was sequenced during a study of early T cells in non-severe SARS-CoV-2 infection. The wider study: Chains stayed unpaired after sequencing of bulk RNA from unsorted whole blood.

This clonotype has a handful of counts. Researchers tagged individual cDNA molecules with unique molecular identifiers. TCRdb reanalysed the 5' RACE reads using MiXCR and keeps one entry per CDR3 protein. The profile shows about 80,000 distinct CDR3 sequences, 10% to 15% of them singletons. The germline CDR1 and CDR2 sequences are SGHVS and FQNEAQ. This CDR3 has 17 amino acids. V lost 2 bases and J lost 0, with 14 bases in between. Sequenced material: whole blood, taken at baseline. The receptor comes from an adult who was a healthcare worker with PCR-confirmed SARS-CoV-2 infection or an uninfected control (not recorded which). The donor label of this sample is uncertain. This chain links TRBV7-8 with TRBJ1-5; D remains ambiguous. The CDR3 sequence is CASSLKAAGYSNQPQHF. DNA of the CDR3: TGTGCCAGCAGCTTAAAGGCGGCGGGGTATAGCAATCAGCCCCAGCATTTT.